This TCR beta chain was recorded in a study of PD-L1 blockade in urothelial cancer. On the study more broadly: T cells were recovered from blood samples at a median of approximately 150,000. Study results and caveats: Pretreatment TCR clonality in blood, when below the median, was predictive of better survival. Tumor-associated clones in the blood of durable-benefit patients grew more at 3 weeks.

Repertoires were generated with immunoSEQ multiplex PCR, while TCRdb's copy carries only in-frame clones and drops some. Here the sample spans about 76,000 clones, 85% to 90% being singletons. Germline trimming cut 4 bases from V and 10 bases from J; bases unmatched to any gene: 7. The CDR3 extends over 15 amino acids. Germline V gives CDR1 SGHRS, CDR2 YFSETQ. The time point: pretreatment peripheral blood. Per patient, between 1 and 8 samples were collected at pretreatment and on-treatment time points. Concerning this clone: Its target is not known.

Sequenced material: PBMCs, taken around atezolizumab (anti-PD-L1) treatment. This chain connects TRBV5-1 to TRBJ2-1, with TRBD2 identical over 14 bases. This sequence was found in a man in his 70s with urothelial cancer. CDR3 nucleotide sequence: TGCGCCAGCAGCCCGACTAGCGGGAGGGAAAGAGAGCAGTTCTTC. It yields the protein CASSPTSGREREQFF.